The 21 T cell receptor beta chains in this list originate from one sample, sequenced in a study of shared clonotypes between healthy human individuals. TCRdb keeps only in-frame clones here, not all; method: immunoSEQ multiplex PCR. The sample consists of roughly 2.6 million clones, over 85% of them appearing once. The sequenced sample was naive CD4+ T cells sorted from blood. The sample's subset: CD45RA+ positively selected. Receptors were obtained from a man younger than 35 in good health.

The chain links TRBV2 to TRBJ2-5; D unresolved. The germline V gene has CDR1 SNHLY and CDR2 FYNNEI. The ends were cut back, 5 bases at V and 4 bases at J, with 8 bases in the middle. The CDR3 is made up of 12 amino acids. CDR3 DNA sequence: TGTGCCAGCAGTCTCCTAGGAGAGACCCAGTACTTC. Its protein product is CASSLLGETQYF.

The V gene is TRBV5-1, the J gene TRBJ2-1; D may be TRBD1 (5 bases). The CDR3 is 15 residues long. Per the germline V gene, CDR1 is SGHRS and CDR2 is YFSETQ. V lost 4 bases to trimming and J lost 5 bases, with 16 bases between them. The CDR3 region is CASSPSRVSDNEQFF. The CDR3 DNA is TGCGCCAGCAGCCCGTCCAGGGTGTCAGACAATGAGCAGTTCTTC.

The chain carries TRBV30 and TRBJ1-6; 8 positions match TRBD1. Looked up from germline, CDR1 is GTSNPN and CDR2 is SVGIG (reference sequence). Trimming took 1 base from V and 6 from J; bases not matched to a gene: 8. The CDR3 sequence is 16 residues long. The DNA of the CDR3 is TGTGCCTGGAGTGAAGGGGACAGGTTTCTTAATTCACCCCTCCACTTT. This sequence encodes CAWSEGDRFLNSPLHF.

This clone was seen a few times. The CDR3 protein is CAISESVVMNTEAFF. The CDR3 region has the DNA TGTGCCATCAGTGAGTCGGTCGTTATGAACACTGAAGCTTTCTTT. The J gene is TRBJ1-1, the V gene TRBV10-3; D gene unclear. Trimming left V 0 bases short and J 0 bases short, with 8 bases between. The V gene's germline CDR1 is ENHRY and CDR2 SYGVKD. This CDR3 spans 15 amino acids.

The rearrangement links TRBV28 to TRBJ2-1, with 9 bases identical to TRBD1. There are 16 residues in the CDR3. Germline CDR1 reads MDHEN; CDR2 reads SYDVKM. V shed 3 bases, J shed 7 bases, and the junction held 10 bases outside the gene matches. The CDR3 nucleotides are TGTGCCAGCAGTTTCCCTGGGGGACAGGGAAGGAATGAGCAGTTCTTC. Translation gives CASSFPGGQGRNEQFF.

The rearrangement uses TRBV27 and TRBJ2-7; D remains unclear. CDR3 length equals 14 residues. Trimming cost V 8 bases and J 2 bases, with 16 bases left between them. Germline V gene lookup returns CDR1 MNHEY and CDR2 SMNVEV (reference sequence). The CDR3 nucleotides read TGTGCCAGCCGACCCCTTCCTACCCCCTACGAGCAGTACTTC. Its protein is CASRPLPTPYEQYF.

The V gene is TRBV9, the J gene TRBJ2-3; 8 nucleotides align to TRBD1. The V gene end was trimmed by 4 bases and the J gene end by 4 bases; junction bases not matched to a gene: 8. The CDR3 is 15 amino acids. Germline-derived CDR1 and CDR2 are SGDLS and YYNGEE. The CDR3 spells CASSPGQGYSDTQYF. The DNA for the CDR3 is TGTGCCAGCAGCCCTGGACAGGGCTATTCAGATACGCAGTATTTT.

The sample holds one count of this clone. V gene TRBV11-2 combines with J gene TRBJ2-7, with 11 nucleotides matching TRBD1. The CDR3 is 16 residues long. Germline loops: CDR1 SGHAT, CDR2 FQNNGV. Trimming removed 2 bases from V and 7 bases from J; junction bases left unmatched: 10. This chain's CDR3 is CASSLRGGQGAREQYF. The DNA of the CDR3 is TGTGCCAGCAGCTTAAGAGGTGGACAGGGGGCGAGGGAGCAGTACTTC. Variable domain in full (rest from reference TRBV11-2 and TRBJ2-7): EAGVAQSPRYKIIEKRQSVAFWCNPISGHATLYWYQQILGQGPKLLIQFQNNGVVDDSQLPKDRFSAERLKGVDSTLKIQPAKLEDSAVYLCASSLRGGQGAREQYFGPGTRLTVT.

The V gene is TRBV5-4, the J gene TRBJ2-1, with D possibly being TRBD1 (5 bases). The CDR3 sequence is 16 residues long. Germline V lookup: CDR1 SGHNT, CDR2 YYREEE (reference sequence). V was clipped by 4 bases and J by 5 bases, with 19 bases between them. The CDR3 here is CASSPVVTASNNEQFF. The CDR3 DNA reads TGTGCCAGCAGCCCGGTGGTGACAGCCTCTAACAATGAGCAGTTCTTC.

The gene calls are TRBV10-3 and TRBJ2-7; D unclear. The CDR3 contains 14 residues. V was shortened by 0 bases and J by 5 bases, with 11 bases between the two germline ends. Germline V gene data show CDR1 as ENHRY and CDR2 as SYGVKD. The CDR3 reads CAISESKAVDEQYF. The CDR3 DNA sequence: TGTGCCATCAGTGAGTCGAAAGCAGTCGACGAGCAGTACTTC.

The gene calls are TRBV30 and TRBJ2-5; the match to TRBD2 covers 7 bases. The CDR3 runs to 15 residues. V trimming: 0 bases; J trimming: 4 bases; junction bases outside the gene matches: 8. CDR1 is GTSNPN and CDR2 is SVGIG in the germline V gene (reference sequence). In DNA form, the CDR3 reads TGTGCCTGGAGTGTAGCGGCGGGAGTTGGAGAGACCCAGTACTTC. As protein: CAWSVAAGVGETQYF.

The chain has TRBV19 and TRBJ2-3; 9 bases agree with TRBD2. The CDR3 is made up of 16 amino acids. Germline V lookup: CDR1 LNHDA, CDR2 SQIVND (reference sequence). Losses at the gene ends were 5 bases for V and 4 bases for J; bases not matched to a gene: 10. The CDR3 region is CASSQPGLAYADTQYF. The DNA of the CDR3 is TGTGCCAGTAGTCAGCCGGGACTAGCTTACGCAGATACGCAGTATTTT.

V gene TRBV11-2 combines with J gene TRBJ1-2; D is ambiguous. Germline values: CDR1 SGHAT, CDR2 FQNNGV. The V and J ends lost 5 bases and 0 bases respectively, with 13 bases between them. There are 15 residues in the CDR3. CDR3 in DNA: TGTGCCAGCAGCGTCACAACGGGCACTAACTATGGCTACACCTTC. Its translation is CASSVTTGTNYGYTF.

The DNA for the CDR3 is TGTGCCAGTAGTACCCGACAGGGATGGACAGAGACCCAGTACTTC. Translation: CASSTRQGWTETQYF. The chain joins TRBV19 to TRBJ2-5; 7 bases match TRBD1. Per germline, CDR1 LNHDA and CDR2 SQIVND (reference sequence). J gave up 4 bases and V 4 bases, and 9 bases lay outside the gene matches. CDR3 length equals 15 residues. Full variable domain (remainder filled in from reference TRBV19 and TRBJ2-5): DGGITQSPKYLFRKEGQNVTLSCEQNLNHDAMYWYRQDPGQGLRLIYYSQIVNDFQKGDIAEGYSVSREKKESFPLTVTSAQKNPTAFYLCASSTRQGWTETQYFGPGTRLLVL.

Comment on this clone: In the same sample, other DNA sequences code for this CDR3. This sequence joins TRBV5-1 and TRBJ1-5, with 7 bases aligning to TRBD1. Germline CDR1 reads SGHRS; CDR2 reads YFSETQ. The CDR3 is 15 residues long. The trim removed 0 bases at V and 2 bases at J, leaving 2 bases unmatched. CDR3 nucleotide sequence: TGCGCCAGCAGCTTGGATACAGGGGGCAATCAGCCCCAGCATTTT. Its translation: CASSLDTGGNQPQHF.

The rearrangement links TRBV5-1 to TRBJ2-2, with D tentatively TRBD1 (5 bases). V shed 2 bases and J shed 3 bases, with 14 bases lying between them. CDR1 and CDR2 from the germline V gene are SGHRS and YFSETQ. CDR3 length: 16 amino acids. CDR3 DNA: TGCGCCAGCAGCTTTTCCAGGGCAGGGTACACCGGGGAGCTGTTTTTT. Translated, it gives CASSFSRAGYTGELFF.

V gene TRBV11-2 combines with J gene TRBJ2-3; D might be TRBD2 (6 bases). V lost 1 base, J lost 1 base, and 9 bases lay in between. CDR3 size: 15 residues. Germline V CDR1 and CDR2: SGHAT, FQNNGV. The CDR3 bases are TGTGCCAGCAGCTTAGCACTAGCCGGCACAGATACGCAGTATTTT. Protein: CASSLALAGTDTQYF.

This clone was seen a few times. This chain connects TRBV5-4 to TRBJ1-1; D gene uncertain. V was pared by 0 bases and J by 3 bases, with 6 bases between. The length of the CDR3 is 13 residues. CDR1 SGHNT and CDR2 YYREEE come from the germline V gene (reference sequence). For the CDR3, the DNA is TGTGCCAGCAGCTTGGTCCCGGACACTGAAGCTTTCTTT. Translation gives CASSLVPDTEAFF.

The J gene is TRBJ2-5, the V gene TRBV11-2; 8 nucleotides agree with TRBD2. The CDR3 has 15 amino acids. The germline V gene encodes CDR1 SGHAT and CDR2 FQNNGV. V shed 4 bases, J shed 4 bases, and the junction held 8 bases outside the gene matches. This CDR3 reads CASSSGGGLRETQYF. As DNA, the CDR3 is TGTGCCAGCAGCTCGGGCGGGGGGCTACGAGAGACCCAGTACTTC. Filled out from reference TRBV11-2 and TRBJ2-5, the complete variable domain reads EAGVAQSPRYKIIEKRQSVAFWCNPISGHATLYWYQQILGQGPKLLIQFQNNGVVDDSQLPKDRFSAERLKGVDSTLKIQPAKLEDSAVYLCASSSGGGLRETQYFGPGTRLLVL.

V is TRBV5-1 and J is TRBJ2-5, with 7 bases matching TRBD2. The CDR3 consists of 16 residues. V was pared by 0 bases and J by 5 bases, with 10 bases of the junction left unmatched. Germline CDR1 and CDR2: SGHRS and YFSETQ. The CDR3 sequence is CASSLGSTRGMETQYF. For the CDR3, the DNA is TGCGCCAGCAGCTTGGGGAGCACGCGGGGGATGGAGACCCAGTACTTC.

The chain uses TRBV9 and TRBJ1-2; perhaps TRBD1 as D (5 bases). Germline V CDR1 and CDR2: SGDLS, YYNGEE. This CDR3 comprises 10 residues. With 7 bases removed from V and 8 bases from J, the gap between germline ends came to 9 bases. The CDR3 coding sequence is TGTGCCAGCGGGGGGTACGGCTACACCTTC. Translating it yields CASGGYGYTF.